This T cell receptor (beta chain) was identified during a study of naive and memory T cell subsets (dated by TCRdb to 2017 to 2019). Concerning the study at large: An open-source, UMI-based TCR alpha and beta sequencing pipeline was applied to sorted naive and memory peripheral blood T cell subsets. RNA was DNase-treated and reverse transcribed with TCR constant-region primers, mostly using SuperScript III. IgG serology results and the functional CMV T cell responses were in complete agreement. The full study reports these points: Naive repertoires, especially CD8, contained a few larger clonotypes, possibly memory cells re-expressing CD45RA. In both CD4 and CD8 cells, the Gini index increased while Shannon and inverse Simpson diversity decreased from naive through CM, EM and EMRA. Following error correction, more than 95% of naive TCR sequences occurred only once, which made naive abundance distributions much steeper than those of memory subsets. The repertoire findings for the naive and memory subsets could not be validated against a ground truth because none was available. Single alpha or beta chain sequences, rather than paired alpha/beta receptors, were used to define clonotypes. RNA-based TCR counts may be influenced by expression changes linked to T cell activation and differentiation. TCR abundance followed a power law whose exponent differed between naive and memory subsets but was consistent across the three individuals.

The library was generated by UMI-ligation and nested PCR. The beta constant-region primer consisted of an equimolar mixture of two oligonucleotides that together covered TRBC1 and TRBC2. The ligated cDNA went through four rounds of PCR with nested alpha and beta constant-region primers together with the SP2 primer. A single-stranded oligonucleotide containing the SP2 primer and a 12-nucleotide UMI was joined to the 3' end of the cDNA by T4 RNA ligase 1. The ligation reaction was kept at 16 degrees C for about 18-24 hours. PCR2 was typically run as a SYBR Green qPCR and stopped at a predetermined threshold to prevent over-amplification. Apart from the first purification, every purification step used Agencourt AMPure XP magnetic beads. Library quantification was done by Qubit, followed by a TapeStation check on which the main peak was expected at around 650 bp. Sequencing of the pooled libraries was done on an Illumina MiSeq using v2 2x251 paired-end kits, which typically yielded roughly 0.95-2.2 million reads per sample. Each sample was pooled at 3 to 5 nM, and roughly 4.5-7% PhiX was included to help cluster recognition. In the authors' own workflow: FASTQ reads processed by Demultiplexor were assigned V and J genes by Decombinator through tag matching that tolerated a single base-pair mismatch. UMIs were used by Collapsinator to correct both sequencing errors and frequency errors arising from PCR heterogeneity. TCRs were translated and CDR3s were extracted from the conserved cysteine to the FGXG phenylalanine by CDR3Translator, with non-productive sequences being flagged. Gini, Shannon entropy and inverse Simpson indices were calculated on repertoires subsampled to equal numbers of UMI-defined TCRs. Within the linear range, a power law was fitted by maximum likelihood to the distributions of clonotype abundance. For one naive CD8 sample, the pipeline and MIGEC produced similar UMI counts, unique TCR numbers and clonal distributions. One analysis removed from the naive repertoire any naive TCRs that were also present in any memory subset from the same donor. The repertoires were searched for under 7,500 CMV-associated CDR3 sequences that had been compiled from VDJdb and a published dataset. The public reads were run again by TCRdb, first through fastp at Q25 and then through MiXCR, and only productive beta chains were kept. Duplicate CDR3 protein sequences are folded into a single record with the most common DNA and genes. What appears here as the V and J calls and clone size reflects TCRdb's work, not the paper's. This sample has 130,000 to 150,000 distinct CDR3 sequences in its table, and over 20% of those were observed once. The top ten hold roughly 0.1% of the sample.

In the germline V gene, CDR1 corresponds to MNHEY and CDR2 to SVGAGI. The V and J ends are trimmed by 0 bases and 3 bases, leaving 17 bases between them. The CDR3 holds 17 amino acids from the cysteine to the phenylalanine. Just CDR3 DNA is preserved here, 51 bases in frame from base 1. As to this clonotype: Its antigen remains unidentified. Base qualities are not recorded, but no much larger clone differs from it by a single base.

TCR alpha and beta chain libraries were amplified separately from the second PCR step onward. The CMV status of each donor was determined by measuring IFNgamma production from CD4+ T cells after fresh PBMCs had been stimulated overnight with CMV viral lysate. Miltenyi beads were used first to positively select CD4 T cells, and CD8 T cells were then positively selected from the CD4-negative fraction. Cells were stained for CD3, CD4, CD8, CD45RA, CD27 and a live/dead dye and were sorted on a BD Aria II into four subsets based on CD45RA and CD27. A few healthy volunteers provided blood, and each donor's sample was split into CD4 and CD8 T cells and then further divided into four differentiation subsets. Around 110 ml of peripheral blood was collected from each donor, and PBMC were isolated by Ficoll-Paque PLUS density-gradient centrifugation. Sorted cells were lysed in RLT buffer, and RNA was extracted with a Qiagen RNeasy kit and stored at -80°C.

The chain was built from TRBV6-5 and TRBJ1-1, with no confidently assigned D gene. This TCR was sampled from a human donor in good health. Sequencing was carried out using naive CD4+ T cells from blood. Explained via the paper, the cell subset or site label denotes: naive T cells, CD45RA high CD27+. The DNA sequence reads TGTGCCAGCAGTTACTCCCGACCGCCGGCTCTGGACACTGAAGCTTTCTTT. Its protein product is CASSYSRPPALDTEAFF.